This T cell receptor (beta chain) is drawn from a study of shared T cell receptors in the human thymus. Measured with immunoSEQ multiplex PCR; TCRdb has only the in-frame clones, and not every one. The sample carries some 640,000 clones, roughly 86% recorded once. V dropped 2 bases and J dropped 3 bases, with 14 bases sitting between them. Germline loops: CDR1 SEHNR, CDR2 FQNEAQ (reference sequence). The CDR3 consists of 16 residues. These same data were also listed under a study on human thymus T cells. That paper states: From resections taken during corrective heart surgery, the thymus tissue was obtained.

The chain uses TRBV7-9 and TRBJ1-3; D possibly corresponds to TRBD1 (5 bases). The sequenced material came from thymocytes. This receptor was taken from a boy younger than two with a congenital heart defect. In DNA form, the CDR3 reads TGTGCCAGCAGCTTATCAGGGTTCGAATATGGAAACACCATATATTTT. This sequence encodes CASSLSGFEYGNTIYF.